This T cell receptor beta chain was sequenced for a study of regulatory T cells in long-lasting Graves disease. Specified time point: newly diagnosed GD, antithyroid drugs for less than 3 months. PBMC-derived RNA was used for the TCR library. In this sample, this clonotype turned up many times. Assembly of TCR beta libraries relied on iRepertoire HTBI primers together with Arm-PCR of CDR3 regions. TCRdb reprocessed the multiplex PCR reads via MiXCR and lists one record per CDR3 protein. This sample has more than 300,000 distinct CDR3 sequences; 12% occur once, and the top ten carry under 20%. Germline values: CDR1 MNHEY, CDR2 SMNVEV (reference sequence). V shed 0 bases and J shed 5 bases, with 13 bases lying between them. This CDR3 is 15 amino acids long. The sample was also reused in another study, on T cells in Graves' hyperthyroidism and ophthalmopathy.

Material: peripheral blood mononuclear cells (PBMCs), obtained at new diagnosis, from a patient treated with antithyroid drugs. This chain uses TRBV27 with TRBJ1-2; D possibly corresponds to TRBD1 (6 bases). This receptor was obtained from a woman younger than 30 with Graves disease. The CDR3 bases are TGTGCCAGCAGTTTATCGGGGGGGCAGTTTTATGGCTACACCTTC. Translation: CASSLSGGQFYGYTF.